The rows below give T cell receptor beta chains drawn from one sample of a study of blood T cells in healthy people across ages. MiXCR was run by TCRdb on the 5' RACE reads, yielding one entry per CDR3 protein. This table has roughly 1.7 million distinct CDR3 sequences, 30% to 35% appearing once. Sequenced sample: blood. These receptors all stem from a woman under 40 in good health. The CDR3 runs from the conserved cysteine through the conserved F or W. The order of the fields is J gene, V gene, D gene, clone size, CDR3 DNA, CDR3 protein. A D gene is named only where the DNA matches it firmly. Only part of the rows carry a size: once, few, many, or a class if the clone is expanded.

J gene: TRBJ2-6
V gene: TRBV9
D gene: .
clone size: .
CDR3 DNA: TGTGCCAGCAGCCCCCTCAGGGGATACCCCTCTGGGGCCAACGTCCTGACTTTC
CDR3 protein: CASSPLRGYPSGANVLTF

J gene: TRBJ2-3
V gene: TRBV7-3
D gene: .
clone size: .
CDR3 DNA: TGTGTCAGCAGCCCATCCGTAGTGGGCGGGGAAGAAGATACGCAGTATTTT
CDR3 protein: CVSSPSVVGGEEDTQYF

J gene: TRBJ1-1
V gene: TRBV15
D gene: .
clone size: .
CDR3 DNA: TGTGCCACCAGCAGACGGCAGGGTATTGGGAACACTGAAGCTTTCTTT
CDR3 protein: CATSRRQGIGNTEAFF

J gene: TRBJ2-1
V gene: TRBV24-1
D gene: .
clone size: .
CDR3 DNA: TGTGCCACCAGTGATCCGGGGAACAATGAGCAGTTCTTC
CDR3 protein: CATSDPGNNEQFF

J gene: TRBJ2-7
V gene: TRBV24-1
D gene: .
clone size: few
CDR3 DNA: TGTGCCACCAGTGTTGGTCCCCACGAGCAGTACTTC
CDR3 protein: CATSVGPHEQYF

J gene: TRBJ2-3
V gene: TRBV20-1
D gene: .
clone size: few
CDR3 DNA: TGCAGTGCCAAATGGGGGGATACGCAGTATTTT
CDR3 protein: CSAKWGDTQYF

J gene: TRBJ1-1
V gene: TRBV29-1
D gene: .
clone size: few
CDR3 DNA: TGCAGCGTTGTTCAAACCACTGAAGCTTTCTTT
CDR3 protein: CSVVQTTEAFF

J gene: TRBJ2-7
V gene: TRBV18
D gene: .
clone size: .
CDR3 DNA: TGTGCCAGCTCACCAGGACAGCCCCCCTCCGAGCAGTACTTC
CDR3 protein: CASSPGQPPSEQYF

J gene: TRBJ2-3
V gene: TRBV7-9
D gene: TRBD1
clone size: once
CDR3 DNA: TGTGCCTGCAGCTCGACAGGGGCGGCGACAGATACGCAGTATTTT
CDR3 protein: CACSSTGAATDTQYF

J gene: TRBJ1-2
V gene: TRBV12-3/TRBV12-4
D gene: TRBD1
clone size: few
CDR3 DNA: TGTGCCAGCAGAACCCAGGGGGCGCACGGACATAGTAATGGCTACACCTTC
CDR3 protein: CASRTQGAHGHSNGYTF

J gene: TRBJ2-7
V gene: TRBV6-6
D gene: .
clone size: .
CDR3 DNA: TGTGCCAGCAGTGACGGGGGACCCTGCGAGCAGTACTTC
CDR3 protein: CASSDGGPCEQYF

J gene: TRBJ2-3
V gene: TRBV20-1
D gene: .
clone size: few
CDR3 DNA: TGCAGTTTACCAGATACGCAGTATTTT
CDR3 protein: CSLPDTQYF

J gene: TRBJ2-1
V gene: TRBV5-5
D gene: TRBD1
clone size: few
CDR3 DNA: TGTGCCAGCAGCTCTTGGACAGGGGAAGGCTACAATGAGCAGTTCTTC
CDR3 protein: CASSSWTGEGYNEQFF

J gene: TRBJ2-7
V gene: TRBV28
D gene: .
clone size: many
CDR3 DNA: TGTGCCAGCAGCCGGACCACCTACGAGCAGTACTTC
CDR3 protein: CASSRTTYEQYF

J gene: TRBJ1-6
V gene: TRBV7-9
D gene: .
clone size: few
CDR3 DNA: TGTGCCAGCAGCCCTTCATTAGGGTGGTCACCCCTCCACTTT
CDR3 protein: CASSPSLGWSPLHF

J gene: TRBJ2-2
V gene: TRBV5-1
D gene: .
clone size: .
CDR3 DNA: TGCGCCAGCAGCTTGAACAGCGGGACCGGGGAGCTGTTTTTT
CDR3 protein: CASSLNSGTGELFF

J gene: TRBJ2-7
V gene: TRBV28
D gene: .
clone size: few
CDR3 DNA: TGTGCCGGCAGTTCAACAGGGTGGTCAAGCTACGAGCAGTACTTC
CDR3 protein: CAGSSTGWSSYEQYF

J gene: TRBJ2-1
V gene: TRBV28
D gene: TRBD2
clone size: few
CDR3 DNA: TGTGCCAGCAGCCCTACCCGCGGACTAGCGGGAGGTTGGGAGCAGTTCTTC
CDR3 protein: CASSPTRGLAGGWEQFF

J gene: TRBJ1-5
V gene: TRBV5-1
D gene: .
clone size: .
CDR3 DNA: TGCGCCAGCAGCTTGGATTGGACCAGCAATCAGCCCCAGCATTTT
CDR3 protein: CASSLDWTSNQPQHF

J gene: TRBJ2-1
V gene: TRBV9
D gene: .
clone size: few
CDR3 DNA: TGTGCCAGCAGCGACGGGTTCCTAGGAGGTGAGCAGTTCTTC
CDR3 protein: CASSDGFLGGEQFF

J gene: TRBJ2-1
V gene: TRBV20-1
D gene: .
clone size: .
CDR3 DNA: TGCAGTGCTAGAGTAGCGGAGACCTACGATGAGCAGTTCTTC
CDR3 protein: CSARVAETYDEQFF

J gene: TRBJ1-2
V gene: TRBV4-2
D gene: TRBD1
clone size: .
CDR3 DNA: TGTGCCAGCAGCCAAAATCAGGGGGCGAATGGCTACACCTTC
CDR3 protein: CASSQNQGANGYTF

J gene: TRBJ2-1
V gene: TRBV15
D gene: TRBD2
clone size: many
CDR3 DNA: TGTGCCACCAGCAGAGATATGACGGGGGGGCGTGATTCCTACAATGAGCAGTTCTTC
CDR3 protein: CATSRDMTGGRDSYNEQFF

J gene: TRBJ2-1
V gene: TRBV5-1
D gene: TRBD2
clone size: many
CDR3 DNA: TGCGCCAGCAGCACCAGCGGGGCCTCCTACAATGAGCAGTTCTTC
CDR3 protein: CASSTSGASYNEQFF

J gene: TRBJ2-1
V gene: TRBV5-1
D gene: TRBD2
clone size: few
CDR3 DNA: TGCGCCAGCAGCTTGGGGTCGGGAGGACGTGAGCAGTTCTTC
CDR3 protein: CASSLGSGGREQFF

J gene: TRBJ2-3
V gene: TRBV6-6
D gene: .
clone size: .
CDR3 DNA: TGTGCCAGCAGTTACTCGTCCGGTAGCGTACACACAGATACGCAGTATTTT
CDR3 protein: CASSYSSGSVHTDTQYF

J gene: TRBJ2-1
V gene: TRBV5-1
D gene: .
clone size: many
CDR3 DNA: TGCGCCAGCAGCTTAACCGACAGCTACAATGAGCAGTTCTTC
CDR3 protein: CASSLTDSYNEQFF

J gene: TRBJ2-3
V gene: TRBV7-2
D gene: TRBD2
clone size: few
CDR3 DNA: TGTGCCAGCAGCCGAAGGACTAGCACAGGTACGCAGTATTTT
CDR3 protein: CASSRRTSTGTQYF

J gene: TRBJ1-2
V gene: TRBV29-1
D gene: .
clone size: few
CDR3 DNA: TGCAGCGTTGAGGCAGGGAGCGGCTACACCTTC
CDR3 protein: CSVEAGSGYTF

J gene: TRBJ1-2
V gene: TRBV7-9
D gene: .
clone size: many
CDR3 DNA: TGTGCCAGCACACCCGACTCGGGCGCAACCCGGGGCTACACCTTC
CDR3 protein: CASTPDSGATRGYTF

J gene: TRBJ2-3
V gene: TRBV29-1
D gene: .
clone size: few
CDR3 DNA: TGCAGCGTTGCTGTACTACTCGGGACTCCCGCAAGCACAGATACGCAGTATTTT
CDR3 protein: CSVAVLLGTPASTDTQYF

J gene: TRBJ2-1
V gene: TRBV6-2/TRBV6-3
D gene: .
clone size: .
CDR3 DNA: TGTGCCAACAGATCCGGGGGGGGACAGCACTACAATGAGCAGTTCTTC
CDR3 protein: CANRSGGGQHYNEQFF

J gene: TRBJ1-5
V gene: TRBV7-2
D gene: .
clone size: .
CDR3 DNA: TGTGCCAGCAGCCTCAGCCTGGGGACCCCAAGCAATCAGCCCCAGCATTTT
CDR3 protein: CASSLSLGTPSNQPQHF

J gene: TRBJ2-1
V gene: TRBV20-1
D gene: .
clone size: .
CDR3 DNA: TGCAGTGCTAGAGCAAGGGACGGGGTCTACAATGAGCAGTTCTTC
CDR3 protein: CSARARDGVYNEQFF

J gene: TRBJ2-5
V gene: TRBV30
D gene: .
clone size: .
CDR3 DNA: TGTGCCTGGAGTACGGACGATTGGGAGACCCAGTACTTC
CDR3 protein: CAWSTDDWETQYF

J gene: TRBJ1-6
V gene: TRBV7-9
D gene: .
clone size: .
CDR3 DNA: TGTGCCAGCAGCATAGGGACACCGGATGGTTCCTATAATTCACCCCTCCACTTT
CDR3 protein: CASSIGTPDGSYNSPLHF

J gene: TRBJ2-7
V gene: TRBV4-1
D gene: .
clone size: few
CDR3 DNA: TGCGCCAGCAGCCAAGGCGGGGAGGCCCCCTACGAGCAGTACTTC
CDR3 protein: CASSQGGEAPYEQYF

J gene: TRBJ1-1
V gene: TRBV2
D gene: .
clone size: few
CDR3 DNA: TGTGCCAGCAGATCTGGACAGCAAATCCTGAACACTGAAGCTTTCTTT
CDR3 protein: CASRSGQQILNTEAFF

J gene: TRBJ1-1
V gene: TRBV29-1
D gene: .
clone size: .
CDR3 DNA: TGCAGCGTTGGACAGAGCACTGAAGCTTTCTTT
CDR3 protein: CSVGQSTEAFF

J gene: TRBJ1-6
V gene: TRBV11-3
D gene: .
clone size: .
CDR3 DNA: TGTGCCAGCAGTTTTAGGTTGGACTCACCCCTCCACTTT
CDR3 protein: CASSFRLDSPLHF

J gene: TRBJ2-4
V gene: TRBV12-3/TRBV12-4
D gene: .
clone size: few
CDR3 DNA: TGTGCCAGCAGTTTCCAGACACTAAACATTCAGTACTTC
CDR3 protein: CASSFQTLNIQYF

J gene: TRBJ2-7
V gene: TRBV12-3/TRBV12-4
D gene: .
clone size: .
CDR3 DNA: TGTGCCAGCAGTTTGGAATTGGGGGGCCTCGGCGAGCAGTACTTC
CDR3 protein: CASSLELGGLGEQYF

J gene: TRBJ2-5
V gene: TRBV20-1
D gene: .
clone size: .
CDR3 DNA: TGCAGTGCTCTTCGGGGCTACGGGGGCCGCCAAGAGACCCAGTACTTC
CDR3 protein: CSALRGYGGRQETQYF

J gene: TRBJ2-7
V gene: TRBV20-1
D gene: TRBD2
clone size: .
CDR3 DNA: TGCAGTGCCGCAGGTAGCGGGAGGGAACCCTACGAGCAGTACTTC
CDR3 protein: CSAAGSGREPYEQYF

J gene: TRBJ2-5
V gene: TRBV18
D gene: TRBD1
clone size: .
CDR3 DNA: TGTGCCAGCTCACCCCCCAATGAGACAGGGTGGCACACCCCCACAGAGACCCAGTACTTC
CDR3 protein: CASSPPNETGWHTPTETQYF

J gene: TRBJ2-2
V gene: TRBV20-1
D gene: TRBD1
clone size: .
CDR3 DNA: TGCAGTGCTAGCATACCAGGGGGCTTCGGGGAGCTGTTTTTT
CDR3 protein: CSASIPGGFGELFF

J gene: TRBJ2-7
V gene: TRBV27
D gene: TRBD2
clone size: .
CDR3 DNA: TGTGCCAGCAGTTTATCATCGTATCCCGCAACTAGCGGGAGGGCCCACGAGCAGTACTTC
CDR3 protein: CASSLSSYPATSGRAHEQYF

J gene: TRBJ2-1
V gene: TRBV19
D gene: .
clone size: .
CDR3 DNA: TGTGCCAGTAGCAACAGGGACTACAATGAGCAGTTCTTC
CDR3 protein: CASSNRDYNEQFF

J gene: TRBJ2-1
V gene: TRBV5-1
D gene: .
clone size: few
CDR3 DNA: TGCGCCAGCAGCTTGGCGACATCGGCGGCCTCCTACAATGAGCAGTTCTTC
CDR3 protein: CASSLATSAASYNEQFF

J gene: TRBJ2-7
V gene: TRBV12-3/TRBV12-4
D gene: TRBD2
clone size: few
CDR3 DNA: TGTGCCAGCAGTTTCGGAGGACTAGCGGGTTACGAGCAGTACTTC
CDR3 protein: CASSFGGLAGYEQYF

J gene: TRBJ2-3
V gene: TRBV20-1
D gene: .
clone size: .
CDR3 DNA: TGCAGTGTGTTTTGGTCGGGCGATACGCAGTATTTT
CDR3 protein: CSVFWSGDTQYF

J gene: TRBJ2-7
V gene: TRBV12-3/TRBV12-4
D gene: .
clone size: .
CDR3 DNA: TGTGCCAGCAGTTTAAGGTACAGAGACAGCTACGAGCAGTACTTC
CDR3 protein: CASSLRYRDSYEQYF

J gene: TRBJ2-1
V gene: TRBV6-2/TRBV6-3
D gene: .
clone size: few
CDR3 DNA: TGTGCCTCAGCAAGGGGGGGCGGGTACAATGAGCAGTTCTTC
CDR3 protein: CASARGGGYNEQFF

J gene: TRBJ2-5
V gene: TRBV29-1
D gene: .
clone size: many
CDR3 DNA: TGCAGCGTTGAAGATCGACTCTGGGAGGAGACCCAGTACTTC
CDR3 protein: CSVEDRLWEETQYF